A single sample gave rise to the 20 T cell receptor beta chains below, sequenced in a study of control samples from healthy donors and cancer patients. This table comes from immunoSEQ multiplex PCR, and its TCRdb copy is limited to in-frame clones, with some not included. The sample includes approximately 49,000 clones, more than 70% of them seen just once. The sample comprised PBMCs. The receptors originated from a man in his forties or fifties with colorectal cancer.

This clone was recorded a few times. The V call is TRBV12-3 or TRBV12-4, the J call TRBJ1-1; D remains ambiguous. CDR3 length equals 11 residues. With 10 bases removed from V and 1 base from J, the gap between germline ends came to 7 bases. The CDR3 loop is CATWGNTEAFF. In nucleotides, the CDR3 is TGTGCCACCTGGGGGAACACTGAAGCTTTCTTT.

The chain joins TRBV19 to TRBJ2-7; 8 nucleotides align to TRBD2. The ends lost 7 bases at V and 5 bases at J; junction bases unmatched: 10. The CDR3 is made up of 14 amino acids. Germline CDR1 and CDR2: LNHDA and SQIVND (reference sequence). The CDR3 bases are TGTGCCAGTACCGGGAGGGCCGGAATCGACGAGCAGTACTTC. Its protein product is CASTGRAGIDEQYF.

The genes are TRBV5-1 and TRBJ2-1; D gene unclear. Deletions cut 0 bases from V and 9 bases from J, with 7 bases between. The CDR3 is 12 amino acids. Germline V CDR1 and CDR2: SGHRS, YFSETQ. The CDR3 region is CASSLDGIEQFF. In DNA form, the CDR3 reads TGCGCCAGCAGCTTGGACGGAATTGAGCAGTTCTTC. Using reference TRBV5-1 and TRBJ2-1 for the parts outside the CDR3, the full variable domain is KAGVTQTPRYLIKTRGQQVTLSCSPISGHRSVSWYQQTPGQGLQFLFEYFSETQRNKGNFPGRFSGRQFSNSRSEMNVSTLELGDSALYLCASSLDGIEQFFGPGTRLTVL.

The CDR3: CASSLKPGLAGISSYNEQFF. CDR3 bases: TGTGCCAGCAGTCTTAAACCGGGACTAGCGGGGATTAGCTCCTACAATGAGCAGTTCTTC. This rearrangement joins TRBV28 to TRBJ2-1; TRBD2 matches 13 bases. The CDR3 is made up of 20 amino acids. V shed 5 bases, J shed 0 bases, and the junction held 13 bases outside the gene matches. Germline lookup yields CDR1 MDHEN and CDR2 SYDVKM.

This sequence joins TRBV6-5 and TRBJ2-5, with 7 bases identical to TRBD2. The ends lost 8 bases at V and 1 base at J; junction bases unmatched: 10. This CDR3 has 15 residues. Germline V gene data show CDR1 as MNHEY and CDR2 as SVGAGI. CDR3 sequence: CASRLDGRFQETQYF. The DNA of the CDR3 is TGTGCCAGCCGACTCGACGGGAGGTTCCAAGAGACCCAGTACTTC.

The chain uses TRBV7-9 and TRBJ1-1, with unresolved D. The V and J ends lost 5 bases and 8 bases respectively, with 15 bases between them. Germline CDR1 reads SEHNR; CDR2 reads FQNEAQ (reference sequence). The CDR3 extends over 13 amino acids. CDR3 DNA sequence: TGTGCCAGCAGCCATCCGGTCCAGAAAGAAGCTTTCTTT. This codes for CASSHPVQKEAFF. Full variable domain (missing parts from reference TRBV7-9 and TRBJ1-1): DTGVSQNPRHKITKRGQNVTFRCDPISEHNRLYWYRQTLGQGPEFLTYFQNEAQLEKSRLLSDRFSAERPKGSFSTLEIQRTEQGDSAMYLCASSHPVQKEAFFGQGTRLTVV.

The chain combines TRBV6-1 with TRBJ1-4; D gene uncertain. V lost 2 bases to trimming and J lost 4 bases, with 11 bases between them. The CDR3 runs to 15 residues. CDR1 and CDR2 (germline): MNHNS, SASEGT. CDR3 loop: CASSELGFLNEKLFF. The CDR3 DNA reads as TGTGCCAGCAGTGAACTGGGTTTTCTTAATGAAAAACTGTTTTTT.

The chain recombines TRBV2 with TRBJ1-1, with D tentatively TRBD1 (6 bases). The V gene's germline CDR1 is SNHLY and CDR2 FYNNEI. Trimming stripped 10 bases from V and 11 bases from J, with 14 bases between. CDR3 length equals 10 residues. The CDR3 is CAILRGLAFF. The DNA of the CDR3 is TGTGCCATCCTAAGGGGGTTGGCTTTCTTT.

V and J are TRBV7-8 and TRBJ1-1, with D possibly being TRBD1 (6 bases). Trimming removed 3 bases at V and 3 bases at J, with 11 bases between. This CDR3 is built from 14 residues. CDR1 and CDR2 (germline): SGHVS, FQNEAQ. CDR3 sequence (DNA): TGTGCCAGCAGCTTCCGGGAGGGGGACACTGAAGCTTTCTTT. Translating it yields CASSFREGDTEAFF.

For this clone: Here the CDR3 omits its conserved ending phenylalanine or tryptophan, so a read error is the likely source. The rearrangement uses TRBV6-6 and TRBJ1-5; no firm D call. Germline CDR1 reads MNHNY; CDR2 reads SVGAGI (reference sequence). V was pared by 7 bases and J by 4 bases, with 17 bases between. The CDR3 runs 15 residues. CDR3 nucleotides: TGTGCCAGCACTCCCCGCGGGAGGCCGAATCAGCCCCAGCATCTT. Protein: CASTPRGRPNQPQHL.

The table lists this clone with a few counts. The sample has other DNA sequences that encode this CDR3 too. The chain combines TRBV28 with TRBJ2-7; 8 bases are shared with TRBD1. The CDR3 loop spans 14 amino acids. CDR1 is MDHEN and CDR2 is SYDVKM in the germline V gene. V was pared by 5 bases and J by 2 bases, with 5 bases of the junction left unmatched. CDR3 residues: CASSTQGGTYEQYF. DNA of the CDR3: TGTGCCAGCAGTACACAGGGGGGAACCTACGAGCAGTACTTC.

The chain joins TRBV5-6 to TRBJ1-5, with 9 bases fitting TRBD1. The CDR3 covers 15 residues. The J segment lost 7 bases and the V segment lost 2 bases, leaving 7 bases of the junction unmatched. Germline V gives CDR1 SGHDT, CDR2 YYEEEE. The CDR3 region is CASSFGTGPIQPQHF. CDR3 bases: TGTGCCAGCAGCTTCGGGACAGGGCCCATCCAGCCCCAGCATTTT.

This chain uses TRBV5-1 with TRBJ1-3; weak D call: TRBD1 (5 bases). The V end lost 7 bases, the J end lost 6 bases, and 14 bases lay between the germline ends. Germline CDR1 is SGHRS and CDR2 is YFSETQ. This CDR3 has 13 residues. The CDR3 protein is CASSTGLENTIYF. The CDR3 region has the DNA TGCGCCAGCTCCACAGGTCTCGAAAACACCATATATTTT.

The CDR3 is CACGEGMNTEAFF. The DNA of the CDR3 is TGTGCCTGCGGGGAGGGGATGAACACTGAAGCTTTCTTT. The chain joins TRBV3-1 (or the pseudogene TRBV3-2) to TRBJ1-1; TRBD1 might be the D (5 bases). The CDR3 length is 13 residues. Germline V gene data show CDR1 as LGHDT and CDR2 as YNNKEL (reference sequence). With 11 bases removed from V and 0 bases from J, the gap between germline ends came to 13 bases.

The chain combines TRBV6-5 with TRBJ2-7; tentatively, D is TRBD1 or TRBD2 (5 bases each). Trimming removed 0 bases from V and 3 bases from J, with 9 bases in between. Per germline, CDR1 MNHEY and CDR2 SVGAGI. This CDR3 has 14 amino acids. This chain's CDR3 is CASSYSGVRYEQYF. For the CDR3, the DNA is TGTGCCAGCAGTTACTCGGGGGTTCGCTACGAGCAGTACTTC.

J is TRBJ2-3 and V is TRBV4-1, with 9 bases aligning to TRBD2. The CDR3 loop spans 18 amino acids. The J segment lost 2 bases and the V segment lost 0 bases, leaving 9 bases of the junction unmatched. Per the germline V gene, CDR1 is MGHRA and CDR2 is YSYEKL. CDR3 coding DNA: TGCGCCAGCAGCCAAGATTCGGCTAGCGGGATCAACACAGATACGCAGTATTTT. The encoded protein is CASSQDSASGINTDTQYF.

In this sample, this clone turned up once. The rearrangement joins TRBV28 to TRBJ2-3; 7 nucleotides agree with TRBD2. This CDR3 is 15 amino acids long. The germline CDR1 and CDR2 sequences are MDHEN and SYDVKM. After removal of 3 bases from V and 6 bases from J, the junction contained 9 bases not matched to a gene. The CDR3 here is CASSLVSGIADTQYF. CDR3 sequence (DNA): TGTGCCAGCAGTTTGGTAAGCGGGATAGCGGATACGCAGTATTTT.

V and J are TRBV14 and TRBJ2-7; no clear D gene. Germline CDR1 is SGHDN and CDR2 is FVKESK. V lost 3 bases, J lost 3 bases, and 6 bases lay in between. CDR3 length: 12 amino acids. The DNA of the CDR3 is TGTGCCAGCAGCCAGAGCCTCTACGAGCAGTACTTC. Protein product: CASSQSLYEQYF.

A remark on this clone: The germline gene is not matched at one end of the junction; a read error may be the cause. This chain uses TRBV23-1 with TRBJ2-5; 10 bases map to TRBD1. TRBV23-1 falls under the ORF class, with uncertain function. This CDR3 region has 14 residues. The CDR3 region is CGGRDRGYQETQYF. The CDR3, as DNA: TGTGGGGGCCGGGACAGGGGATACCAAGAGACCCAGTACTTC.

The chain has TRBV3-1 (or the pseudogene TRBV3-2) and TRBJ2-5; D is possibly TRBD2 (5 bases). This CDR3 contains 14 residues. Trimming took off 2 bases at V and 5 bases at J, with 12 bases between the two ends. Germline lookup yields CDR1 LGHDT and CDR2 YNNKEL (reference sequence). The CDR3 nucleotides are TGTGCCAGCAGCCAATCTACCCGAGGGGAGACCCAGTACTTC. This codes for CASSQSTRGETQYF.